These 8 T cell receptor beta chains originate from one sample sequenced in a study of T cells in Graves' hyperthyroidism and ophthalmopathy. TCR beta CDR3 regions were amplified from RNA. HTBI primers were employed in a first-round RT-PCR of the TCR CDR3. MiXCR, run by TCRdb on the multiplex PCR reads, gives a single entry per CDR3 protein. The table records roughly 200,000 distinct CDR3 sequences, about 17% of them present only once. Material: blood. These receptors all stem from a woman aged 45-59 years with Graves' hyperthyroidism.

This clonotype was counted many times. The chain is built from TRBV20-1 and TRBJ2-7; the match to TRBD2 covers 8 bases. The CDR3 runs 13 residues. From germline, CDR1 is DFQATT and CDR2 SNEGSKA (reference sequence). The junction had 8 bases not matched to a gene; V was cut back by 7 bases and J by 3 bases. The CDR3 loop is CSVIAGQLYEQYF. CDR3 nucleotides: TGCAGTGTTATAGCGGGACAACTCTACGAGCAGTACTTC.

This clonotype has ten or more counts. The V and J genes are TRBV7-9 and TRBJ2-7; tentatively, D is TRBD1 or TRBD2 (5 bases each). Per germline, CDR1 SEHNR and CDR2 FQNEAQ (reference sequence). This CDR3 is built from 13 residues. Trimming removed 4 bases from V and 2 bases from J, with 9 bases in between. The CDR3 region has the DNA TGTGCCAGCAGCTCGAGGGGACCCTACGAGCAGTACTTC. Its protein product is CASSSRGPYEQYF.

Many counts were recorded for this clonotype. CDR3 sequence (DNA): TGTGCCAGCAGCTTGGACGGCCTGGGTGAGCAGTTCTTC. This sequence encodes CASSLDGLGEQFF. This chain uses TRBV7-9 with TRBJ2-1; D not resolved. The ends were cut back, 3 bases at V and 9 bases at J, with 12 bases in the middle. Germline-derived CDR1 and CDR2 are SEHNR and FQNEAQ (reference sequence). CDR3 length: 13 amino acids.

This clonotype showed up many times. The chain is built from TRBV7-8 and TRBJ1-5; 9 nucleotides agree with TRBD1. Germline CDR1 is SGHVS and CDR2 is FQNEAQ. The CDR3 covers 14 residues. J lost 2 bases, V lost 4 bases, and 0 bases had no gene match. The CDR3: CASSWDRGNQPQHF. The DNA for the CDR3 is TGTGCCAGCAGCTGGGACAGGGGCAATCAGCCCCAGCATTTT.

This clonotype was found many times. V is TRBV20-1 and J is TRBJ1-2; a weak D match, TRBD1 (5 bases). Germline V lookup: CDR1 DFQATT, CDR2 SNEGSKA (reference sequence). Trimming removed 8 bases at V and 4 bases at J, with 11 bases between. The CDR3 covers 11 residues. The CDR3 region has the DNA TGCAGTCTCGGGACCATCTATGGCTACACCTTC. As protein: CSLGTIYGYTF.

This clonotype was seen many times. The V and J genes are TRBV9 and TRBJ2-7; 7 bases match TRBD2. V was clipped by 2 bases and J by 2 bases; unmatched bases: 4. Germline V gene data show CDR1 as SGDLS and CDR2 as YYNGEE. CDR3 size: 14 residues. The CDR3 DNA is TGTGCCAGCAGCGTCGGACTAGGTCCCTACGAGCAGTACTTC. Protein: CASSVGLGPYEQYF.

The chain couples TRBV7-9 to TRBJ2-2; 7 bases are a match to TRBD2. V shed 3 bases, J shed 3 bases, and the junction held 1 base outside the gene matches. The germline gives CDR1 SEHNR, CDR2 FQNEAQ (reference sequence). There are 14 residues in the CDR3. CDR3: CASSLLADTGELFF. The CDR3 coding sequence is TGTGCCAGCAGCTTGCTAGCGGACACCGGGGAGCTGTTTTTT.

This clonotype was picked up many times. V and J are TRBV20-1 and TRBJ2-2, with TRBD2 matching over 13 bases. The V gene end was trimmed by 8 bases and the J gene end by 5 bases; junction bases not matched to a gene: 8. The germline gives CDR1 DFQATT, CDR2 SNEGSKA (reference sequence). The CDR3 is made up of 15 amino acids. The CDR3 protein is CSSGLAGVWTGELFF. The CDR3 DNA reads TGCAGTTCCGGACTAGCGGGAGTTTGGACCGGGGAGCTGTTTTTT.